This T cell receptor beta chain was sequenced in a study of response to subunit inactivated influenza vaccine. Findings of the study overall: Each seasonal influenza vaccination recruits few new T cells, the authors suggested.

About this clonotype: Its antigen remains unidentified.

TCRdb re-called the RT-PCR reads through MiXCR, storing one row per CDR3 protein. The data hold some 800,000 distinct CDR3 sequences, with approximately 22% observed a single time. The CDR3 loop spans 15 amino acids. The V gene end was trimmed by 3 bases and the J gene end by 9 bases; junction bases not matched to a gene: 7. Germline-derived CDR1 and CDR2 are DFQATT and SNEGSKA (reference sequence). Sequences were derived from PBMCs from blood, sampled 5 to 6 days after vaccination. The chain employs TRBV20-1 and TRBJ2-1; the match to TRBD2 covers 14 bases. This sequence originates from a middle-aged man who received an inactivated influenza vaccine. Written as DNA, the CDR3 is TGCAGTGCTAGGGGACTAGCGGGAGTGTTTAGTGAGCAGTTCTTC. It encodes CSARGLAGVFSEQFF.